The next 17 T cell receptor beta chains were all read from a single sample in a study of T cell responses to AZD1222 COVID-19 vaccine. TCRdb's table, derived via immunoSEQ multiplex PCR, lists solely in-frame clones and lacks some. This sample has tens of thousands of clones, with roughly 87% found just once. Material: peripheral blood, obtained 28 days after the second AZD1222 dose. Receptors were obtained from an adult who received the AZD1222 COVID-19 vaccine.

The chain recombines TRBV7-2 with TRBJ1-4; D perhaps matches TRBD1 (6 bases). Germline V lookup: CDR1 SGHTA, CDR2 FQGNSA. Trimming stripped 6 bases from V and 0 bases from J, with 11 bases between. The CDR3 has 15 amino acids. CDR3 coding DNA: TGTGCCAGCAGTTTTAGGACAGCAACTAATGAAAAACTGTTTTTT. The encoded protein is CASSFRTATNEKLFF.

The chain has TRBV19 and TRBJ2-3; 9 bases align to TRBD1. In germline, CDR1 is LNHDA, CDR2 SQIVND (reference sequence). The CDR3 runs to 14 residues. Unmatched junction bases numbered 7, after V lost 6 bases and J lost 6 bases. The CDR3 region is CASRTGQGPDTQYF. The CDR3, as DNA: TGTGCCAGTAGGACGGGACAGGGCCCCGATACGCAGTATTTT.

This chain joins TRBV2 and TRBJ1-1; the D gene is possibly TRBD1 (6 bases). V lost 4 bases and J lost 1, with 10 bases in between. The CDR3 consists of 14 residues. The germline V gene encodes CDR1 SNHLY and CDR2 FYNNEI. The CDR3, as DNA: TGTGCCAGCAGTGGGGTAGGGGGGAACACTGAAGCTTTCTTT. It is translated as CASSGVGGNTEAFF.

This chain links TRBV28 with TRBJ2-1; a possible D gene is TRBD1 (6 bases). The germline CDR1 and CDR2 sequences are MDHEN and SYDVKM. V lost 1 base and J lost 8, with 15 bases in between. The CDR3 has 15 residues. The chain's CDR3 is CASSLLQGNSDEQFF. CDR3 coding DNA: TGTGCCAGCAGTTTATTACAGGGAAATTCGGATGAGCAGTTCTTC.

In nucleotides, the CDR3 is TGCAGCGTTGAAGATCGGGACAGGGGCTACGAGCAGTACTTC. It yields the protein CSVEDRDRGYEQYF. V and J are TRBV29-1 and TRBJ2-7; 10 bases fit TRBD1. V shed 0 bases, J shed 3 bases, and the junction held 2 bases outside the gene matches. This CDR3 contains 14 residues. The germline CDR1 and CDR2 sequences are SQVTM and ANQGSEA.

This rearrangement joins TRBV12-3 or TRBV12-4 to TRBJ2-1, with D unclear. Trimming removed 0 bases at V and 8 bases at J, with 2 bases between. This CDR3 is built from 11 residues. CDR3 sequence: CASSLAYEQFF. CDR3 DNA: TGTGCCAGCAGTTTAGCGTATGAGCAGTTCTTC.

The rearrangement joins TRBV24-1 to TRBJ2-1; D might be TRBD1 or TRBD2, each matching 5 bases. The CDR3 length is 14 residues. Germline V gene data show CDR1 as KGHDR and CDR2 as SFDVKD. The ends were cut back, 5 bases at V and 5 bases at J, with 12 bases in the middle. CDR3 residues: CATSGGTGNNEQFF. DNA of the CDR3: TGTGCCACCAGTGGGGGGACGGGAAACAATGAGCAGTTCTTC.

In its sample, this clone was seen a few times. In DNA form, the CDR3 reads TGCGCCAGCAGCGGGGGTATCTATAATTCACCCCTCCACTTT. Its protein product is CASSGGIYNSPLHF. V is TRBV5-1 and J is TRBJ1-6, with D maybe TRBD1 (5 bases). Trimming stripped 4 bases from V and 3 bases from J, with 8 bases between. The CDR3 is 14 residues long. Looked up from germline, CDR1 is SGHRS and CDR2 is YFSETQ.

This clone was picked up a small number of times. V gene TRBV11-3 combines with J gene TRBJ2-5; TRBD2 agrees at 7 bases. Germline assignment: CDR1 SGHNT and CDR2 YENEEA. The trim removed 4 bases at V and 2 bases at J, leaving 4 bases unmatched. This CDR3 contains 14 residues. The CDR3 bases are TGTGCCAGCAGCTGGGGGGGAACTCAAGAGACCCAGTACTTC. As protein: CASSWGGTQETQYF.

V is TRBV3-1 (or the pseudogene TRBV3-2) and J is TRBJ2-5; perhaps TRBD2 as D (6 bases). CDR3 length equals 14 residues. The germline CDR1 and CDR2 sequences are LGHDT and YNNKEL (reference sequence). Trimming stripped 4 bases from V and 6 bases from J, with 15 bases between. The CDR3 sequence: CASSPPGTPQTQYF. The CDR3 nucleotides are TGTGCCAGCAGCCCCCCCGGGACTCCACAGACCCAGTACTTC.

The chain carries TRBV28 and TRBJ2-7, with D unclear. Germline V gene lookup returns CDR1 MDHEN and CDR2 SYDVKM. Trimming left V 2 bases short and J 2 bases short, with 7 bases between. The CDR3 extends over 13 amino acids. The CDR3 region is CASSLSPTYEQYF. CDR3 nucleotide sequence: TGTGCCAGCAGTTTAAGTCCCACCTACGAGCAGTACTTC.

This chain joins TRBV9 and TRBJ1-2, with D perhaps TRBD1 (6 bases). The CDR3 is 12 residues long. Germline-derived CDR1 and CDR2 are SGDLS and YYNGEE. V was shortened by 3 bases and J by 6 bases, with 9 bases between the two germline ends. The chain's CDR3 is CASSAPGDGYTF. The CDR3 DNA reads as TGTGCCAGCAGCGCTCCAGGGGATGGCTACACCTTC.

This sequence joins TRBV9 and TRBJ2-1; unclear D gene. This CDR3 has 14 residues. The germline V gene has CDR1 SGDLS and CDR2 YYNGEE. Between the trimmed V and J ends, which lost 0 bases and 0 bases, there was a span of 4 bases. CDR3 sequence reads: CASSVGSSYNEQFF. The CDR3 DNA follows: TGTGCCAGCAGCGTAGGGAGCTCCTACAATGAGCAGTTCTTC.

This clone was seen only once. This chain uses TRBV7-6 with TRBJ2-1; D possibly corresponds to TRBD2 (5 bases). CDR1 and CDR2 from the germline V gene are SGHVS and FNYEAQ. CDR3 length: 11 residues. The V and J ends lost 5 bases and 7 bases respectively, with 6 bases between them. The CDR3 DNA sequence: TGTGCCAGCAGCGAGCGGAATGAGCAGTTCTTC. Protein: CASSERNEQFF.

The chain links TRBV6-1 to TRBJ2-1; 11 positions match TRBD2. V was clipped by 3 bases and J by 7 bases; unmatched bases: 5. The CDR3 has 15 amino acids. Germline CDR1 and CDR2: MNHNS and SASEGT. The chain's CDR3 is CASSDSGGATNEQFF. The CDR3 DNA is TGTGCCAGCAGTGATAGCGGGGGGGCGACGAATGAGCAGTTCTTC.

V and J are TRBV3-1 (or the pseudogene TRBV3-2) and TRBJ2-1; 9 bases line up with TRBD2. The CDR3 runs to 16 residues. J was trimmed by 2 bases and V by 0 bases; bases with no gene match: 2. CDR1 and CDR2 (germline): LGHDT, YNNKEL (reference sequence). The DNA of the CDR3 is TGTGCCAGCAGCCAAGAAGGCGGGGGGGCCTACAATGAGCAGTTCTTC. This translates into CASSQEGGGAYNEQFF.

The chain recombines TRBV4-2 with TRBJ2-5, with D tentatively TRBD1 (6 bases). The CDR3 is 14 amino acids. Per germline, CDR1 LGHNA and CDR2 YNFKEQ. V lost 4 bases and J 5 bases, leaving 14 bases between the germline ends. The CDR3, as DNA: TGTGCCAGCAGCCTGGGGGCGAGCACGGAGACCCAGTACTTC. Translated: CASSLGASTETQYF.